A selection of T cell receptor beta chains follows, all from one sample in a study of shared T cell receptors in the human thymus. The table came from immunoSEQ multiplex PCR; TCRdb's copy has only in-frame clones and leaves some out. The data show some 760,000 clones, roughly 85% seen once. In addition, the sample was reused for a study of human thymus T cells.

What was sequenced was thymocytes. These TCRs come from a girl under two years old with a congenital heart defect. Both conserved end residues are part of each CDR3. The D gene is left open where the match is weak. Clone size is stated in some rows and not others, as once, few, many or a class when expanded.

D	J	size	V	CDR3	DNA
-	TRBJ1-5	-	TRBV19	CASSPREVDQPQHF	TGTGCCAGTAGTCCACGGGAGGTCGATCAGCCCCAGCATTTT
TRBD1	TRBJ1-6	-	TRBV2	CASRPGTGTTYNSPLHF	TGTGCCAGCAGACCCGGGACAGGGACAACTTATAATTCACCCCTCCACTTT
-	TRBJ2-5	once	TRBV9	CASSVDPGGRKTQYF	TGTGCCAGCAGCGTAGATCCGGGGGGCAGAAAGACCCAGTACTTC
TRBD1	TRBJ1-2	-	TRBV6-5	CASRAQDRVATF	TGTGCCAGCAGGGCTCAAGACAGGGTGGCCACCTTC
TRBD2	TRBJ2-5	-	TRBV5-1	CASSFIAGGLTKETQYF	TGCGCCAGCAGCTTCATAGCGGGGGGGCTCACCAAAGAGACCCAGTACTTC
-	TRBJ1-1	-	TRBV30	CAWSVLTVLNRGNTEAFF	TGTGCCTGGAGTGTACTAACAGTTCTTAACCGGGGGAACACTGAAGCTTTCTTT
TRBD2	TRBJ2-5	-	TRBV6-6	CASGRLAGGETQYF	TGTGCCAGCGGACGACTAGCGGGGGGAGAGACCCAGTACTTC
TRBD1	TRBJ1-2	-	TRBV18	CASSRTGDYGYTF	TGTGCCAGCTCACGGACAGGGGACTATGGCTACACCTTC
-	TRBJ1-5	-	TRBV15	CATSRAGTDSNQPQHF	TGTGCCACCAGCAGAGCAGGAACGGATAGCAATCAGCCCCAGCATTTT
-	TRBJ2-7	few	TRBV18	CASSPDTYEQYF	TGTGCCAGCTCACCGGACACCTACGAGCAGTACTTC
-	TRBJ2-5	-	TRBV2	CASHWGSQETQYF	TGTGCCAGCCACTGGGGCAGCCAAGAGACCCAGTACTTC
-	TRBJ1-1	-	TRBV5-6	CASSPTLGGGTEAFF	TGTGCCAGCAGCCCAACTCTGGGGGGAGGAACTGAAGCTTTCTTT
TRBD1	TRBJ1-5	-	TRBV19	CASTMGPGTDYSNQPQHF	TGTGCCAGTACAATGGGCCCCGGGACAGACTATAGCAATCAGCCCCAGCATTTT
-	TRBJ1-4	once	TRBV5-6	CASSFWGGHRANEKLFF	TGTGCCAGCAGCTTCTGGGGGGGCCACAGGGCTAATGAAAAACTGTTTTTT
-	TRBJ2-7	-	TRBV5-5	CASSKRQTPYEQYF	TGTGCCAGCAGCAAAAGACAGACACCCTACGAGCAGTACTTC
TRBD2	TRBJ2-7	-	TRBV18	CASSPGRGYEQYF	TGTGCCAGCTCACCCGGGCGGGGGTACGAGCAGTACTTC
-	TRBJ2-1	-	TRBV19	CASSGWSSYNEQFF	TGTGCCAGTAGTGGGTGGAGCTCCTACAATGAGCAGTTCTTC
TRBD2	TRBJ2-5	-	TRBV10-3	CAISEAFLAGGHLETQYF	TGTGCCATCAGTGAAGCTTTTTTAGCGGGGGGCCATCTTGAGACCCAGTACTTC
TRBD1	TRBJ2-1	-	TRBV5-1	CASREPGQAYNEQFF	TGCGCCAGCAGAGAACCGGGACAGGCATACAATGAGCAGTTCTTC
-	TRBJ2-7	-	TRBV6-5	CASSKSTYFAYEQYF	TGTGCCAGCAGTAAATCGACATATTTTGCCTACGAGCAGTACTTC
-	TRBJ1-1	once	TRBV18	CASSPGQGSNTEAFF	TGTGCCAGCTCACCGGGGCAGGGGAGTAACACTGAAGCTTTCTTT
TRBD1	TRBJ1-1	-	TRBV5-1	CASSHANRGPIRTEAFF	TGCGCCAGCAGCCACGCTAACAGGGGTCCCATACGGACTGAAGCTTTCTTT
-	TRBJ2-5	-	TRBV28	CASSFRQPQETQYF	TGTGCCAGCAGCTTTAGACAGCCCCAAGAGACCCAGTACTTC
-	TRBJ2-3	-	TRBV7-2	CASSLAGEAVWTDTQYF	TGTGCCAGCAGCTTAGCGGGAGAAGCGGTCTGGACAGATACGCAGTATTTT
-	TRBJ1-4	-	TRBV6-5	CASRTHRSGWKLFF	TGTGCCAGCAGAACCCACAGAAGTGGGTGGAAACTGTTTTTT
-	TRBJ2-2	-	TRBV5-4	CASSLGQPNTGELFF	TGTGCCAGCAGCTTAGGACAGCCTAACACCGGGGAGCTGTTTTTT
-	TRBJ1-2	-	TRBV25-1	CASSAGGRYGYTF	TGTGCCAGCAGTGCGGGGGGGAGGTATGGCTACACCTTC
TRBD2	TRBJ2-1	few	TRBV19	CASSIWGGYNEQFF	TGTGCCAGTAGTATTTGGGGGGGCTACAATGAGCAGTTCTTC
TRBD2	TRBJ2-4	-	TRBV4-1	CASSQVVAGETKNIQYF	TGCGCCAGCAGCCAAGTAGTAGCGGGGGAGACCAAAAACATTCAGTACTTC
TRBD2	TRBJ2-5	-	TRBV19	CASSIAGLAGGILLQYF	TGTGCCAGTAGTATTGCGGGACTAGCGGGGGGCATCCTGTTGCAGTACTTC
-	TRBJ1-2	-	TRBV19	CASSIDPRPIYGYTF	TGTGCCAGTAGTATAGATCCCCGCCCTATCTATGGCTACACCTTC
TRBD1	TRBJ2-1	-	TRBV29-1	CSVLGGTYNEQFF	TGCAGCGTTCTAGGGGGCACCTACAATGAGCAGTTCTTC
-	TRBJ2-7	-	TRBV4-1	CASSQEGKGTYEQYF	TGCGCCAGCAGCCAAGAAGGGAAGGGGACCTACGAGCAGTACTTC
-	TRBJ1-1	-	TRBV6-6	CASSPQETGEAFF	TGTGCCAGCAGCCCCCAGGAGACAGGTGAAGCTTTCTTT
-	TRBJ1-1	-	TRBV5-6	CASSLRQDPRDTEAFF	TGTGCCAGCAGCCTGAGACAGGACCCGAGAGACACTGAAGCTTTCTTT
-	TRBJ2-1	-	TRBV5-1	CASSLETDFISYNEQFF	TGCGCCAGCAGCTTGGAAACTGATTTTATCTCCTACAATGAGCAGTTCTTC
TRBD2	TRBJ2-7	-	TRBV5-1	CASSPGGWRGPPGTYEQYF	TGCGCCAGCAGCCCGGGAGGGTGGCGGGGGCCCCCAGGCACATACGAGCAGTACTTC
-	TRBJ1-1	once	TRBV14	CASSQVRQGTEAFF	TGTGCCAGCAGCCAAGTCAGGCAGGGGACTGAAGCTTTCTTT
TRBD2	TRBJ2-1	-	TRBV14	CASSQDRRAGDNEQFF	TGTGCCAGCAGCCAAGATCGTCGAGCGGGGGACAATGAGCAGTTCTTC
TRBD1	TRBJ1-1	-	TRBV18	CASSPTGGAGTEAFF	TGTGCCAGCTCACCGACAGGGGGCGCCGGCACTGAAGCTTTCTTT
TRBD1	TRBJ1-1	-	TRBV6-5	CASKGGQGLTEAFF	TGTGCCAGCAAGGGAGGACAGGGGCTGACTGAAGCTTTCTTT
TRBD1	TRBJ2-5	-	TRBV19	CASSKKGAWETQYF	TGTGCCAGTAGTAAAAAGGGGGCGTGGGAGACCCAGTACTTC
TRBD1	TRBJ2-1	-	TRBV27	CASSCIIRTGSMQRGEQFF	TGTGCCAGCAGTTGTATCATCAGGACAGGGAGCATGCAACGCGGTGAGCAGTTCTTC
TRBD1	TRBJ1-1	-	TRBV6-1	CASSEVVGGGMNTEAFF	TGTGCCAGCAGTGAAGTAGTCGGAGGGGGCATGAACACTGAAGCTTTCTTT
-	TRBJ1-5	-	TRBV10-2	CASKETGHNQPQHF	TGCGCCAGCAAGGAGACAGGACACAATCAGCCCCAGCATTTT
TRBD2	TRBJ2-1	-	TRBV10-1	CASSESTGGSTDNEQFF	TGCGCCAGCAGTGAGTCGACGGGGGGATCAACAGACAATGAGCAGTTCTTC
-	TRBJ1-4	-	TRBV4-1	CASRQPRQSTNEKLFF	TGCGCCAGCCGCCAGCCGAGACAGTCAACTAATGAAAAACTGTTTTTT
TRBD1	TRBJ1-5	-	TRBV5-5	CASSPEGSRGINQPQHF	TGTGCCAGCAGCCCGGAGGGGAGCAGGGGGATCAATCAGCCCCAGCATTTT
-	TRBJ1-4	-	TRBV7-2	CASSSGIRGKNEKLFF	TGTGCCAGCAGCTCAGGGATCCGGGGGAAAAATGAAAAACTGTTTTTT
-	TRBJ2-7	-	TRBV27	CASSLSGQGNYEQYF	TGTGCCAGCAGTTTATCAGGTCAGGGTAACTACGAGCAGTACTTC
-	TRBJ1-4	-	TRBV14	CASSQRLGAPAREKLFF	TGTGCCAGCAGCCAACGGTTAGGGGCCCCAGCGCGTGAAAAACTGTTTTTT